The 29 T cell receptor beta chains below come from one sample, sequenced in a study of T cells after posttransplantation cyclophosphamide. The table came from immunoSEQ multiplex PCR; TCRdb's copy has only in-frame clones and leaves some out. The sample includes about 12,000 clones, none of them occurring once. Material: PBMCs. These receptors all come from a woman in her 40s in good health, CMV-negative, and a related stem cell transplant donor.

This clone was seen many times. This chain connects TRBV5-1 to TRBJ1-6; 7 bases are shared with TRBD1. Germline assignment: CDR1 SGHRS and CDR2 YFSETQ. The CDR3 is 15 residues long. Trimming took 4 bases from V and 10 from J; bases not matched to a gene: 11. The CDR3 is CASSTTGSKDSPLHF. CDR3 coding DNA: TGCGCCAGCAGCACGACAGGGTCGAAAGACTCACCCCTCCACTTT.

This clone came up many times. V usage is TRBV6-1 and J usage is TRBJ2-7, with 9 positions matching TRBD1. Germline CDR1 and CDR2: MNHNS and SASEGT. V was pared by 1 base and J by 3 bases, with 4 bases of the junction left unmatched. The CDR3 is 15 residues long. CDR3 bases: TGTGCCAGCAGTGAAGGTGAGACAGGGGGCTACGAGCAGTACTTC. Translating gives CASSEGETGGYEQYF.

This clone occurred many times. CDR3 in DNA: TGTGCCAGCAAACTAGCGGGCTACAATGAGCAGTTCTTC. Its translation is CASKLAGYNEQFF. The chain combines TRBV2 with TRBJ2-1, with 9 bases identical to TRBD2. The CDR3 loop spans 13 amino acids. Germline CDR1 and CDR2: SNHLY and FYNNEI. After removal of 7 bases from V and 3 bases from J, the junction contained 1 base not matched to a gene.

V usage is TRBV4-1 and J usage is TRBJ2-2; 7 bases align to TRBD2. This CDR3 has 17 residues. Trimming took 3 bases from V and 2 from J; bases not matched to a gene: 9. The germline gives CDR1 MGHRA, CDR2 YSYEKL. CDR3: CASSQVGLAANTGELFF. CDR3 nucleotide sequence: TGCGCCAGCAGCCAGGTTGGGCTAGCGGCTAACACCGGGGAGCTGTTTTTT.

This clone was detected many times. The rearrangement uses TRBV24-1 and TRBJ2-3, with 9 positions matching TRBD2. With 3 bases clipped from V and 6 bases from J, the junction kept 12 bases outside the gene matches. This CDR3 comprises 17 residues. Germline CDR1 KGHDR, CDR2 SFDVKD. The CDR3 region has the DNA TGTGCCACCAGTGATGAGCAACACGGACTAGCGTCTGATACGCAGTATTTT. Its translation: CATSDEQHGLASDTQYF.

In this sample, this clone turned up many times. The chain recombines TRBV6-5 with TRBJ1-2; 10 bases are shared with TRBD1. The germline V gene has CDR1 MNHEY and CDR2 SVGAGI. CDR3 length equals 11 residues. Germline trimming cut 5 bases from V and 14 bases from J; bases unmatched to any gene: 5. In DNA form, the CDR3 reads TGTGCCAGCAGTGGGACAGGGGATGAAACCTTC. Its translation: CASSGTGDETF.

There are many counts of this clone. The chain uses TRBV5-1 and TRBJ1-5; D is uncertain. Germline CDR1 SGHRS, CDR2 YFSETQ. Trimming removed 0 bases from V and 6 bases from J, with 7 bases in between. This CDR3 region has 13 residues. CDR3 loop: CASSLGASQPQHF. CDR3 sequence (DNA): TGCGCCAGCAGCTTGGGGGCCTCTCAGCCCCAGCATTTT.

This clone was counted many times. This chain joins TRBV11-2 and TRBJ1-6; 9 bases map to TRBD1. After removal of 4 bases from V and 9 bases from J, the junction contained 13 bases not matched to a gene. Germline lookup yields CDR1 SGHAT and CDR2 FQNNGV. This CDR3 has 17 amino acids. This CDR3 reads CASSSQGLGTGLSPLHF. As DNA, the CDR3 is TGTGCCAGCAGCTCTCAGGGGCTTGGGACAGGGCTTTCACCCCTCCACTTT.

This clone has ten or more counts. V gene TRBV2 combines with J gene TRBJ2-1; 7 bases map to TRBD1. The CDR3 is 13 amino acids. Trimming removed 7 bases from V and 4 bases from J; junction bases left unmatched: 4. Germline V gene lookup returns CDR1 SNHLY and CDR2 FYNNEI. CDR3 DNA: TGTGCCAGCATGAACAGGGGTTACAATGAGCAGTTCTTC. Its protein product is CASMNRGYNEQFF.

Many counts were recorded for this clone. The genes are TRBV30 and TRBJ1-1; possible D gene TRBD1, 5 bases. The CDR3 length is 14 residues. CDR1 and CDR2 from the germline V gene are GTSNPN and SVGIG (reference sequence). V was shortened by 0 bases and J by 3 bases, with 11 bases between the two germline ends. CDR3 region: CAWSVPDRYTEAFF. For the CDR3, the DNA is TGTGCCTGGAGTGTACCAGACAGATACACTGAAGCTTTCTTT.

There are many counts of this clone. The chain couples TRBV7-3 to TRBJ1-3; 7 bases align to TRBD1. Per germline, CDR1 SGHTA and CDR2 FQGTGA. The V gene end was trimmed by 6 bases and the J gene end by 4 bases; junction bases not matched to a gene: 9. This CDR3 has 15 residues. The CDR3 reads CASRPDGTAGNTIYF. The CDR3 nucleotides read TGTGCCAGCAGACCTGACGGGACAGCGGGAAACACCATATATTTT.

This clone was seen many times. J is TRBJ2-1 and V is TRBV5-4, with 14 bases matching TRBD2. CDR1 is SGHNT, CDR2 YYREEE, per germline (reference sequence). The CDR3 spans 19 residues. Losses at the gene ends were 2 bases for V and 8 bases for J; bases not matched to a gene: 15. This chain's CDR3 is CASSLLRLAGGPGSDEQFF. The CDR3 bases are TGTGCCAGCAGCTTACTCCGACTAGCGGGAGGGCCCGGTAGCGATGAGCAGTTCTTC.

This clone was recorded at least ten times. The V call is TRBV7-3, the J call TRBJ2-1, with TRBD2 matching over 8 bases. This CDR3 contains 14 residues. Trimming removed 1 base from V and 7 bases from J; junction bases left unmatched: 3. The germline V gene encodes CDR1 SGHTA and CDR2 FQGTGA. The CDR3 protein is CASSLMSSGNEQFF. CDR3 sequence (DNA): TGTGCCAGCAGCTTAATGTCTAGCGGGAATGAGCAGTTCTTC.

There are many counts of this clone. The chain has TRBV6-6 and TRBJ2-7; the match to TRBD2 covers 9 bases. V lost 5 bases, J lost 6 bases, and 8 bases stayed unmatched. This CDR3 spans 14 amino acids. Germline V lookup: CDR1 MNHNY, CDR2 SVGAGI (reference sequence). Here the CDR3 reads CASSPRTSASEQYF. The CDR3 DNA follows: TGTGCCAGCAGTCCGCGGACTAGCGCGAGCGAGCAGTACTTC.

In its sample, this clone was seen many times. V usage is TRBV12-3 or TRBV12-4 and J usage is TRBJ2-1, with TRBD1 matching over 10 bases. The CDR3 sequence is 15 residues long. Trimming removed 3 bases from V and 6 bases from J; junction bases left unmatched: 5. CDR3 coding DNA: TGTGCCAGCAGTTTCCGACAGGGGGCTTCCAATGAGCAGTTCTTC. This translates into CASSFRQGASNEQFF.

In its sample, this clone was seen many times. The chain recombines TRBV5-8 with TRBJ2-7; D may be TRBD1 (5 bases). The germline V gene encodes CDR1 SGHTS and CDR2 YDEGEE. This CDR3 has 13 amino acids. Trimming left V 8 bases short and J 5 bases short, with 17 bases between. The CDR3 sequence is CASSTGPGNEQYF. In DNA, the CDR3 is TGTGCCAGTTCCACAGGTCCTGGGAACGAGCAGTACTTC.

This clone was seen many times. The chain couples TRBV19 to TRBJ2-3, with D perhaps TRBD1 (6 bases). V was shortened by 3 bases and J by 6 bases, with 16 bases between the two germline ends. Germline loops: CDR1 LNHDA, CDR2 SQIVND (reference sequence). The CDR3 has 15 residues. CDR3 sequence reads: CASSIQGTEVDTQYF. Here the CDR3 DNA reads TGTGCCAGTAGTATCCAGGGGACCGAGGTGGATACGCAGTATTTT.

This clone was counted many times. The gene calls are TRBV5-4 and TRBJ1-1; possibly TRBD1 for D (5 bases). This CDR3 region has 17 residues. Germline assignment: CDR1 SGHNT and CDR2 YYREEE (reference sequence). Trimming took off 6 bases at V and 2 bases at J, with 23 bases between the two ends. CDR3 protein: CASTGPKRHQENTEAFF. CDR3 nucleotide sequence: TGTGCCAGCACAGGGCCCAAAAGACACCAAGAAAACACTGAAGCTTTCTTT.

This clone was seen many times. The chain recombines TRBV12-3 or TRBV12-4 with TRBJ2-1; 8 bases map to TRBD2. V was pared by 2 bases and J by 4 bases, with 7 bases of the junction left unmatched. This CDR3 has 16 amino acids. DNA for the CDR3: TGTGCCAGCAGTTTAATTTTGGCTAGCGGGTACAATGAGCAGTTCTTC. Protein: CASSLILASGYNEQFF.

V usage is TRBV2 and J usage is TRBJ2-5; D might be TRBD1 (7 bases). TRBJ2-7 matches the DNA end more closely, so the J call is doubtful. CDR3 length equals 17 residues. Germline-derived CDR1 and CDR2 are SNHLY and FYNNEI. CDR3 in amino acids: CASHRGLAASLFYEQYF. The CDR3 DNA follows: TGTGCCAGTCACAGGGGACTCGCCGCATCCCTCTTCTACGAGCAGTACTTC.

This clone was seen at least ten times. The J gene is TRBJ1-2, the V gene TRBV7-2; TRBD1 aligns across 8 bases. Trimming removed 6 bases from V and 4 bases from J; junction bases left unmatched: 10. Germline assignment: CDR1 SGHTA and CDR2 FQGNSA. The CDR3 has 15 amino acids. DNA for the CDR3: TGTGCCAGCAGAAAACACCGGGACAGGCTCTATGGCTACACCTTC. Translated, it gives CASRKHRDRLYGYTF. Combining the CDR3 with reference TRBV7-2 and TRBJ1-2 gives the whole variable domain GAGVSQSPSNKVTEKGKDVELRCDPISGHTALYWYRQSLGQGLEFLIYFQGNSAPDKSGLPSDRFSAERTGGSVSTLTIQRTQQEDSAVYLCASRKHRDRLYGYTFGSGTRLTVV.

This clone was recorded at least ten times. This chain uses TRBV7-8 with TRBJ1-2, with D perhaps matching TRBD1 (5 bases). Germline CDR1 and CDR2: SGHVS and FQNEAQ. Trimming shortened V by 3 bases and J by 7 bases, and 18 bases separated the two germline ends. This CDR3 is built from 15 residues. This CDR3 is CASSFRAMTQGGYTF. DNA of the CDR3: TGTGCCAGCAGCTTTAGAGCCATGACCCAGGGTGGCTACACCTTC.

This clone was detected ten times or more. The chain carries TRBV6-5 and TRBJ2-5, with TRBD1 as a possible D gene (5 bases). The CDR3 length is 13 residues. The V gene's germline CDR1 is MNHEY and CDR2 SVGAGI. Trimming stripped 5 bases from V and 3 bases from J, with 10 bases between. The CDR3 spells CASSRGREETQYF. The CDR3 DNA reads as TGTGCCAGCAGTAGGGGCAGGGAAGAGACCCAGTACTTC.

This chain links TRBV5-1 with TRBJ2-5; 10 bases align to TRBD1. Losses at the gene ends were 0 bases for V and 7 bases for J; bases not matched to a gene: 3. This CDR3 comprises 14 residues. The germline V gene has CDR1 SGHRS and CDR2 YFSETQ. The CDR3 reads CASSLDGTGATQYF. The DNA for the CDR3 is TGCGCCAGCAGCTTGGATGGGACAGGGGCGACCCAGTACTTC. The complete variable domain, with remaining parts taken from reference TRBV5-1 and TRBJ2-5, reads KAGVTQTPRYLIKTRGQQVTLSCSPISGHRSVSWYQQTPGQGLQFLFEYFSETQRNKGNFPGRFSGRQFSNSRSEMNVSTLELGDSALYLCASSLDGTGATQYFGPGTRLLVL.

This clone was counted many times. The chain joins TRBV28 to TRBJ1-4; 8 positions match TRBD1. Trimming removed 4 bases from V and 10 bases from J; junction bases left unmatched: 5. CDR1 is MDHEN, CDR2 SYDVKM, per germline. This CDR3 has 13 amino acids. CDR3 sequence reads: CASSSSGGSKLFF. CDR3 coding DNA: TGTGCCAGCAGTTCATCAGGGGGCTCAAAACTGTTTTTT.

Relative to its sample, this clone is large. The rearrangement joins TRBV2 to TRBJ2-1; 10 nucleotides line up with TRBD2. Germline CDR1 and CDR2: SNHLY and FYNNEI. The V gene end was trimmed by 6 bases and the J gene end by 8 bases; junction bases not matched to a gene: 7. The CDR3 is made up of 14 amino acids. The CDR3 here is CASRERGGLDEQFF. Written as DNA, the CDR3 is TGTGCCAGCAGGGAGCGGGGGGGCCTCGATGAGCAGTTCTTC. The full variable domain, its missing parts supplied by reference TRBV2 and TRBJ2-1, is EPEVTQTPSHQVTQMGQEVILRCVPISNHLYFYWYRQILGQKVEFLVSFYNNEISEKSEIFDDQFSVERPDGSNFTLKIRSTKLEDSAMYFCASRERGGLDEQFFGPGTRLTVL.

Many counts were recorded for this clone. The CDR3: CASSSYHLRQLAKNIQYF. Here the CDR3 DNA reads TGTGCCAGCAGCTCTTACCATCTGAGACAGTTAGCCAAAAACATTCAGTACTTC. V is TRBV28 and J is TRBJ2-4; possibly TRBD1 for D (5 bases). Trimming removed 6 bases at V and 0 bases at J, with 21 bases between. CDR3 length equals 18 residues. In germline, CDR1 is MDHEN, CDR2 SYDVKM.

This clone was seen at least ten times. The rearrangement uses TRBV12-5 and TRBJ2-7, with a tentative D call TRBD1 (6 bases). V lost 9 bases and J 2 bases, leaving 14 bases between the germline ends. The CDR3 has 13 amino acids. Looked up from germline, CDR1 is LGHNT and CDR2 is FRNRAP. CDR3 DNA sequence: TGTGCTAGCGGTGCAGGGGTTACCTACGAGCAGTACTTC. This codes for CASGAGVTYEQYF.

This clone occurred many times. V gene TRBV4-3 combines with J gene TRBJ2-1; 12 bases match TRBD2. This CDR3 region has 19 residues. CDR1 is LGHNA, CDR2 YSLEER, per germline. After removal of 4 bases from V and 6 bases from J, the junction contained 16 bases not matched to a gene. The CDR3 here is CASSRGLAGSLGVLNEQFF. CDR3 sequence (DNA): TGCGCCAGCAGCCGAGGACTAGCGGGAAGCCTTGGTGTTCTCAATGAGCAGTTCTTC.